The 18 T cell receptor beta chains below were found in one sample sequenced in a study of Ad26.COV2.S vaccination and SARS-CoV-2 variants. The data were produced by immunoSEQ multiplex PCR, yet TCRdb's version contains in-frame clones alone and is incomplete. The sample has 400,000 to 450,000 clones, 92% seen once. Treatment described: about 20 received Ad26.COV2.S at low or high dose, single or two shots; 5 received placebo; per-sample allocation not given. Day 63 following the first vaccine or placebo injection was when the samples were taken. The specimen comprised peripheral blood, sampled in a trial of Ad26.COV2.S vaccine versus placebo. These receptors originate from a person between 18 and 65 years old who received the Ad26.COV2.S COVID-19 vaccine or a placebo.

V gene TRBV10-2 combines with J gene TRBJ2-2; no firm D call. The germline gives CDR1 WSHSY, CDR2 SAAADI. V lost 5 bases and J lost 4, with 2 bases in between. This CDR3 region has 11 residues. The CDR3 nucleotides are TGCGCCAGCAGTAGCACCGGGGAGCTGTTTTTT. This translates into CASSSTGELFF.

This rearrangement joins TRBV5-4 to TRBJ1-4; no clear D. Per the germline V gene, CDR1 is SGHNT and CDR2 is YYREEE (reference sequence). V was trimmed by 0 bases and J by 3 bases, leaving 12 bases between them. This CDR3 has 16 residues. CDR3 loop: CASSLGSTRPNEKLFF. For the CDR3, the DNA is TGTGCCAGCAGCTTGGGTAGTACTCGTCCTAATGAAAAACTGTTTTTT. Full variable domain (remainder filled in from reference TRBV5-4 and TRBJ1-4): ETGVTQSPTHLIKTRGQQVTLRCSSQSGHNTVSWYQQALGQGPQFIFQYYREEENGRGNFPPRFSGLQFPNYSSELNVNALELDDSALYLCASSLGSTRPNEKLFFGSGTQLSVL.

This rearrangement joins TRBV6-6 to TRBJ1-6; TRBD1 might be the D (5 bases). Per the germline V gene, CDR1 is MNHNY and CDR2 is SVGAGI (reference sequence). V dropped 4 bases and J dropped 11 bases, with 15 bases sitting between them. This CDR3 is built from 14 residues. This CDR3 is CASSFEGRETPLHF. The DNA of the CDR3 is TGTGCCAGCAGTTTTGAGGGGAGAGAGACACCCCTCCACTTT.

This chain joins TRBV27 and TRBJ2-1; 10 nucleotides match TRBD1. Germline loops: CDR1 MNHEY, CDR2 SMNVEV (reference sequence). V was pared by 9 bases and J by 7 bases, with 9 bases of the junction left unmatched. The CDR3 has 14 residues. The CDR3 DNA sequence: TGTGCCAGTCAATCCGGGACAGGGGTTAATGAGCAGTTCTTC. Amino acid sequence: CASQSGTGVNEQFF.

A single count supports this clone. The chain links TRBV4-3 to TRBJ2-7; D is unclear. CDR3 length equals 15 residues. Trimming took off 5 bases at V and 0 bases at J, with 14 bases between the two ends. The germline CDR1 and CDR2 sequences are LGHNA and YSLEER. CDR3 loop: CASSVSPGASYEQYF. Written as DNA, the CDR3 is TGCGCCAGCAGCGTCTCCCCAGGTGCCTCCTACGAGCAGTACTTC.

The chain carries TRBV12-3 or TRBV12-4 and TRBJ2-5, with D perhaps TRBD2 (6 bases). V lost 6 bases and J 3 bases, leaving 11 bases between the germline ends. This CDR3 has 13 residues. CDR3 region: CASRAGLKETQYF. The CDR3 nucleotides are TGTGCCAGCAGGGCGGGGCTAAAAGAGACCCAGTACTTC.

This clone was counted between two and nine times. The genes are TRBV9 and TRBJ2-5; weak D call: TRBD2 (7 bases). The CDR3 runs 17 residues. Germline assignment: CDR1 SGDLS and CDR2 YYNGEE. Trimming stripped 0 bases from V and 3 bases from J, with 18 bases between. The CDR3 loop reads CASSVEVGGPVEETQYF. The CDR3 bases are TGTGCCAGCAGCGTAGAAGTGGGGGGGCCGGTAGAAGAGACCCAGTACTTC.

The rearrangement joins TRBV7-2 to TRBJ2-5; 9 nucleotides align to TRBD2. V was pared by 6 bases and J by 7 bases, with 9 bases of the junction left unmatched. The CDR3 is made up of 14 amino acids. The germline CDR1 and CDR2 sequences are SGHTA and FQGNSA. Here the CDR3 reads CASSSGLAFRTQYF. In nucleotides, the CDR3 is TGTGCCAGCAGTTCGGGACTAGCCTTCAGGACCCAGTACTTC.

CDR3 coding DNA: TGTGCCAGCAGTTACGCGACAGAGCATTACGAGCAGTACTTC. This translates into CASSYATEHYEQYF. The rearrangement links TRBV6-2 or TRBV6-3 to TRBJ2-7, with a possible D match to TRBD1 (5 bases). The CDR3 consists of 14 residues. V lost 2 bases and J lost 4, with 12 bases in between. Germline V lookup: CDR1 MNHEY, CDR2 SVGEGT.

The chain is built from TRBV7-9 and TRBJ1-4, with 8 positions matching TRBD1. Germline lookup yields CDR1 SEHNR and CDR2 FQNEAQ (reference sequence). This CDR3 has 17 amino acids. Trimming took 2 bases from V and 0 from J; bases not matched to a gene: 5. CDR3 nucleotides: TGTGCCAGCAGCTTATCAGACAGGGGAGCAACTAATGAAAAACTGTTTTTT. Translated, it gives CASSLSDRGATNEKLFF.

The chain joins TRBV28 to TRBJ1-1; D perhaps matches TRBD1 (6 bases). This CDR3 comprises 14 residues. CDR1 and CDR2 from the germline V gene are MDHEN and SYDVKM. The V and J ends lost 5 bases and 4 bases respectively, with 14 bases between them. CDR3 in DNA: TGTGCCAGCAGTAAGGGCGGGGGGCCCACTGAAGCTTTCTTT. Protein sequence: CASSKGGGPTEAFF.

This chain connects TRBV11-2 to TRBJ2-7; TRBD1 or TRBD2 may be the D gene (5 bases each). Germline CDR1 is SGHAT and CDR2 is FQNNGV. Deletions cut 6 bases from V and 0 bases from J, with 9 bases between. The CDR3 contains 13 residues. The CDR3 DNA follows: TGTGCCAGCAGTCCGGGGCCCTCCTACGAGCAGTACTTC. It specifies CASSPGPSYEQYF.

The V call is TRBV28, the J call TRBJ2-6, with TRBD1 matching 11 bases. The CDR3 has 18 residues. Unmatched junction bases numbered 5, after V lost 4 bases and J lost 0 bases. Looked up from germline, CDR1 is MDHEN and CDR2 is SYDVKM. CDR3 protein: CASSSGTGGFSGANVLTF. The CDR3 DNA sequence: TGTGCCAGCAGTTCCGGGACAGGGGGGTTCTCTGGGGCCAACGTCCTGACTTTC.

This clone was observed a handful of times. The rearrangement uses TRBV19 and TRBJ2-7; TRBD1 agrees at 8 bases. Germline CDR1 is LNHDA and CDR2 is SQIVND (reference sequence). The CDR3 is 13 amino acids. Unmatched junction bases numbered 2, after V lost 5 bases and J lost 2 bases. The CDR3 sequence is CASSVGQAYEQYF. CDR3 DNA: TGTGCCAGTAGTGTGGGACAGGCCTACGAGCAGTACTTC.

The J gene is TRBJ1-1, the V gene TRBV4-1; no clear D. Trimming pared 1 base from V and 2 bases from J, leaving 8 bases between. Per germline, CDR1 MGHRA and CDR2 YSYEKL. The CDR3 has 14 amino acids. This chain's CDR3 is CASSQGRSNTEAFF. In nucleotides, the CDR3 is TGCGCCAGCAGCCAAGGCAGAAGTAACACTGAAGCTTTCTTT.

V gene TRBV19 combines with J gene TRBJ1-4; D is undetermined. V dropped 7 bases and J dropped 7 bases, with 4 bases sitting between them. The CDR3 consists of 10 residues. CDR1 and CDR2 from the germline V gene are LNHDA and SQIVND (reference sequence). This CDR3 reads CASKSEKLFF. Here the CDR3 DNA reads TGTGCCAGTAAGAGTGAAAAACTGTTTTTT.

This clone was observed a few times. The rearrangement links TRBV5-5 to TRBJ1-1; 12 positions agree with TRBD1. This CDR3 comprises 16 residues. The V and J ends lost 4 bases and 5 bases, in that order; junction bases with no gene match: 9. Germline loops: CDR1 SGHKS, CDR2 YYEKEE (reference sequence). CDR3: CASSKGQGALRTEAFF. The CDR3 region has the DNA TGTGCCAGCAGCAAGGGACAGGGGGCTTTAAGGACTGAAGCTTTCTTT.

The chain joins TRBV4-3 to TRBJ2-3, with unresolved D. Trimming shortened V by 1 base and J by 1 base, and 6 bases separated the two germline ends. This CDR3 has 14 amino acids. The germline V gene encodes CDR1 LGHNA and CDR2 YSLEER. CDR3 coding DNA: TGCGCCAGCAGCCAAGGGCTGCGCACAGATACGCAGTATTTT. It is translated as CASSQGLRTDTQYF.